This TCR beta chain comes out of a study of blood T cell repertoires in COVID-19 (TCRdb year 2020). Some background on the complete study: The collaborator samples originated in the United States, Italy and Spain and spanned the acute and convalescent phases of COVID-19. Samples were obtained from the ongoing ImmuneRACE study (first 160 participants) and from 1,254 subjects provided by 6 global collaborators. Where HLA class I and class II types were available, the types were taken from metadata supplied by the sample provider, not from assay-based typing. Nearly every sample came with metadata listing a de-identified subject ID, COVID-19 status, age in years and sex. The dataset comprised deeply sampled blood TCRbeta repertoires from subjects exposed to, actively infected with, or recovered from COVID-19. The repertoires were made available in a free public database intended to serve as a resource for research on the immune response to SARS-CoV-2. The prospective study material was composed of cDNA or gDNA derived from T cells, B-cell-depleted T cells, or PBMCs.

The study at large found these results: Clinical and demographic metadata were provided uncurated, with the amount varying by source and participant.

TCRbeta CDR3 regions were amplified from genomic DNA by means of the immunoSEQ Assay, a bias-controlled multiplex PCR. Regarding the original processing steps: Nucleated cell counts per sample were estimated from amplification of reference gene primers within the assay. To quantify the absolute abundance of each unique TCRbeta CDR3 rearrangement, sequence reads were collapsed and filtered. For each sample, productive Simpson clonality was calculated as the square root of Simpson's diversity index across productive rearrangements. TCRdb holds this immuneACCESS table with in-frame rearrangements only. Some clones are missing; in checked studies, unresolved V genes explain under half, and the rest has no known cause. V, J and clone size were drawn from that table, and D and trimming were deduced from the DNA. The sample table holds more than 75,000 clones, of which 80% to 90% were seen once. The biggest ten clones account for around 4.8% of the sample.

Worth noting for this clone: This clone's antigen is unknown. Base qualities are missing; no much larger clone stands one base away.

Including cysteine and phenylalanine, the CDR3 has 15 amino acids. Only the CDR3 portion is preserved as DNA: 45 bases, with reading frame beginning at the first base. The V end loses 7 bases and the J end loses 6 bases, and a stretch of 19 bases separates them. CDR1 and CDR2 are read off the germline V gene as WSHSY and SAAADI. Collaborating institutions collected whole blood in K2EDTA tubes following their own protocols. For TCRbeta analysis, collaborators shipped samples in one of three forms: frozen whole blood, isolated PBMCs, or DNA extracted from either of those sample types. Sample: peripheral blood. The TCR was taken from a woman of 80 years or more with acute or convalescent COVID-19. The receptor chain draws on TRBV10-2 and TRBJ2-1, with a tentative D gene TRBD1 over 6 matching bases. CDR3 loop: CASIPPGHRGNEQFF. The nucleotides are TGCGCCAGCATTCCCCCGGGACACCGGGGCAATGAGCAGTTCTTC.